This entry lists 13 T cell receptor beta chains sequenced from one sample in a study of multiple sclerosis patients with progressive multifocal leukoencephalopathy (dated by TCRdb to the late 2010s). The time point label here, explained by the study, means: time of PML onset. Taken with the paper, the label for treatment or condition translates to: on natalizumab therapy at sampling. The library was generated by the immunoSEQ multiplex PCR assay. The source is immuneACCESS, and TCRdb retained only in-frame sequences with V and J called. Part of the clones is not carried over; for the studies checked, unresolved V genes explain less than half of this, and the remainder is unexplained. The sample yields approximately 28,000 clones; 87% were counted once. Of the sample, 5.7% is held by the ten largest clones. Sequencing was performed on PBMCs, taken from a patient treated with natalizumab. Receptor source: a woman aged 40-49 years with progressive multifocal leukoencephalopathy.

This rearrangement joins TRBV5-4 to TRBJ2-5, with a possible D match to TRBD1 (6 bases). The V gene's germline CDR1 is SGHNT and CDR2 YYREEE (reference sequence). This CDR3 region has 13 residues. Trimming left V 3 bases short and J 5 bases short, with 11 bases between. The CDR3 region is CASSWDTGETQYF. The CDR3 coding sequence is TGTGCCAGCAGCTGGGACACGGGGGAGACCCAGTACTTC.

This rearrangement joins TRBV13 to TRBJ2-7; weak D call: TRBD2 (6 bases). V lost 0 bases and J 2 bases, leaving 11 bases between the germline ends. Germline-derived CDR1 and CDR2 are PRHDT and FYEKMQ (reference sequence). This CDR3 comprises 15 residues. CDR3 sequence (DNA): TGTGCCAGCAGCTTAGGAGCGGGTAAGCCCTACGAGCAGTACTTC. Its protein is CASSLGAGKPYEQYF.

CDR3 sequence (DNA): TGTGCCAGCAGTTTGAGGGGCTCTGGGGCCAACGTCCTGACTTTC. Translating it yields CASSLRGSGANVLTF. The chain employs TRBV27 and TRBJ2-6, with D possibly being TRBD1 or TRBD2 (5 bases each). In germline, CDR1 is MNHEY, CDR2 SMNVEV (reference sequence). The CDR3 has 15 residues. Deletions cut 3 bases from V and 0 bases from J, with 6 bases between.

The gene calls are TRBV7-3 and TRBJ1-6; D unclear. Germline V gives CDR1 SGHTA, CDR2 FQGTGA. The CDR3 totals 14 residues. V lost 5 bases, J lost 6 bases, and 11 bases lay in between. CDR3: CASSDGISNSPLHF. The DNA of the CDR3 is TGTGCCAGCAGCGACGGGATTAGTAATTCACCCCTCCACTTT.

This chain links TRBV5-1 with TRBJ1-5; D uncertain. The V gene's germline CDR1 is SGHRS and CDR2 YFSETQ. The CDR3 is 15 amino acids. V lost 0 bases and J lost 2, with 9 bases in between. DNA of the CDR3: TGCGCCAGCAGCTTGGAAGGTAAGGGCAATCAGCCCCAGCATTTT. It yields the protein CASSLEGKGNQPQHF.

The chain uses TRBV6-1 and TRBJ2-7, with a tentative D call TRBD2 (5 bases). Germline CDR1 reads MNHNS; CDR2 reads SASEGT. CDR3 size: 13 residues. V lost 8 bases and J lost 8, with 19 bases in between. The CDR3, as DNA: TGTGCCAGCTCAGACTCCGGGGTTACGAAGCAGTACTTC. Encoded protein: CASSDSGVTKQYF.

The gene calls are TRBV6-6 and TRBJ1-5; D ambiguous. Germline values: CDR1 MNHNY, CDR2 SVGAGI (reference sequence). With 2 bases removed from V and 0 bases from J, the gap between germline ends came to 8 bases. The CDR3 spans 15 residues. CDR3 loop: CASSYPGNSNQPQHF. The DNA for the CDR3 is TGTGCCAGCAGTTACCCGGGCAATAGCAATCAGCCCCAGCATTTT.

This chain links TRBV7-5 with TRBJ2-7; whether TRBD1, the table's D call, matches the DNA was not checked. TRBV7-5 is annotated as a pseudogene. The CDR3 consists of 16 residues. DNA for the CDR3: TGTGCCAGAAGCTTATTACACAGGGGGACCGATTGCGAGCAGTACTTC. Residues: CARSLLHRGTDCEQYF.

In its sample, this clone was seen a few times. The rearrangement joins TRBV10-3 to TRBJ2-7, with 7 bases fitting TRBD1. Germline CDR1 and CDR2: ENHRY and SYGVKD. After removal of 6 bases from V and 2 bases from J, the junction contained 10 bases not matched to a gene. This CDR3 has 15 residues. For the CDR3, the DNA is TGTGCCATCAGCAATCAAAGGACAGGAGCCTACGAGCAGTACTTC. Residues: CAISNQRTGAYEQYF.

The V gene is TRBV7-2, the J gene TRBJ2-2; 7 nucleotides line up with TRBD1. After removal of 2 bases from V and 6 bases from J, the junction contained 6 bases not matched to a gene. The CDR3 extends over 15 amino acids. CDR1 and CDR2 (germline): SGHTA, FQGNSA. The CDR3 bases are TGTGCCAGCAGCTTAAGTTTAGGGGGCCCCGGGGAGCTGTTTTTT. It translates to CASSLSLGGPGELFF.

The gene calls are TRBV29-1 and TRBJ2-1; 10 bases match TRBD2. The germline CDR1 and CDR2 sequences are SQVTM and ANQGSEA. J was trimmed by 3 bases and V by 6 bases; bases with no gene match: 11. This CDR3 comprises 16 residues. In nucleotides, the CDR3 is TGCAGCGTCCTCCTCACTAGCGGGGAGAACTACAATGAGCAGTTCTTC. This translates into CSVLLTSGENYNEQFF.

V usage is TRBV15 and J usage is TRBJ1-5; unclear D gene. In germline, CDR1 is LNHNV, CDR2 YYDKDF (reference sequence). The germline V and J ends were trimmed by 3 bases and 5 bases, with 8 bases remaining between them. The CDR3 consists of 13 residues. CDR3 nucleotide sequence: TGTGCCACCAGCAGGTACGGCGATCAGCCCCAGCATTTT. Its protein product is CATSRYGDQPQHF.

The chain combines TRBV28 with TRBJ2-3, with 9 bases lining up with TRBD1. The germline gives CDR1 MDHEN, CDR2 SYDVKM. The ends lost 2 bases at V and 2 bases at J; junction bases unmatched: 8. This CDR3 is 17 amino acids long. CDR3 in amino acids: CASSLPGTGFLTDTQYF. CDR3 sequence (DNA): TGTGCCAGCAGTTTACCCGGGACAGGGTTCCTCACAGATACGCAGTATTTT.